Each of the 26 T cell receptor beta chains below was sequenced from the same sample in a study of blood T cell repertoires in COVID-19. Repertoires were generated with immunoSEQ multiplex PCR, while TCRdb's copy carries only in-frame clones and drops some. The repertoire includes over 80,000 clones, 80% to 90% of them detected once, and more than 1% sits in the top ten. Input material: peripheral blood. Receptors were obtained from a man aged 80 or over with active or convalescent COVID-19.

The chain employs TRBV24-1 and TRBJ2-5, with TRBD1 as a possible D gene (6 bases). The CDR3 has 13 amino acids. Trimming pared 8 bases from V and 5 bases from J, leaving 14 bases between. The germline V gene has CDR1 KGHDR and CDR2 SFDVKD. The CDR3 coding sequence is TGTGCCACCACCTTAGGACAGTTTGAGACCCAGTACTTC. This gives the protein CATTLGQFETQYF.

The chain combines TRBV18 with TRBJ2-2; a weak D match, TRBD2 (5 bases). This CDR3 has 15 amino acids. V shed 6 bases and J shed 4 bases, with 15 bases lying between them. In germline, CDR1 is KGHSH, CDR2 LQKENI. The CDR3 DNA follows: TGTGCCAGCTCTATAGCAGCGGCGGGCACCGGGGAGCTGTTTTTT. The encoded protein is CASSIAAAGTGELFF.

The chain joins TRBV9 to TRBJ1-6; D is ambiguous. Germline loops: CDR1 SGDLS, CDR2 YYNGEE. The V gene lost 0 bases and the J gene lost 5 bases, with 9 bases spanning the gap. This CDR3 comprises 15 residues. The CDR3 region is CASSVGPGNNSPLHF. The CDR3 DNA reads TGTGCCAGCAGCGTAGGTCCGGGGAATAATTCACCCCTCCACTTT.

The rearrangement links TRBV7-2 to TRBJ1-2; D uncertain. Germline CDR1 reads SGHTA; CDR2 reads FQGNSA. The CDR3 runs to 14 residues. The V end was cut by 0 bases, the J end by 2 bases, with 7 bases between. The CDR3 loop is CASSLAQRNYGYTF. The CDR3 coding sequence is TGTGCCAGCAGCTTAGCCCAGAGGAACTATGGCTACACCTTC.

V gene TRBV12-3 or TRBV12-4 combines with J gene TRBJ1-6; D is perhaps TRBD1 (5 bases). Trimming shortened V by 6 bases and J by 11 bases, and 11 bases separated the two germline ends. The length of the CDR3 is 12 residues. In DNA form, the CDR3 reads TGTGCCAGCAGCCCCGGGGGGGCACCCCTCCACTTT. It translates to CASSPGGAPLHF.

The chain combines TRBV10-3 with TRBJ2-2; D call uncertain. The V gene's germline CDR1 is ENHRY and CDR2 SYGVKD. The V end was cut by 8 bases, the J end by 1 base, with 14 bases between. The CDR3 loop spans 15 amino acids. The CDR3 loop is CAIAAGAVNTGELFF. The DNA for the CDR3 is TGTGCCATCGCCGCCGGCGCGGTGAACACCGGGGAGCTGTTTTTT.

V and J are TRBV5-5 and TRBJ1-6, with 7 bases identical to TRBD1. The CDR3 spans 15 residues. With 0 bases clipped from V and 9 bases from J, the junction kept 6 bases outside the gene matches. CDR1 is SGHKS and CDR2 is YYEKEE in the germline V gene (reference sequence). The CDR3 DNA follows: TGTGCCAGCAGCTTGGCGCTCGACAGGGTTTCACCCCTCCACTTT. Protein sequence: CASSLALDRVSPLHF.

This clone was detected only a few times. The rearrangement uses TRBV7-9 and TRBJ2-7; 10 bases align to TRBD2. CDR1 and CDR2 (germline): SEHNR, FQNEAQ (reference sequence). J gave up 3 bases and V 10 bases, and 6 bases lay outside the gene matches. There are 13 residues in the CDR3. The CDR3 coding sequence is TGTGCCATCACCGGGACTAGCGTCTACGAGCAGTACTTC. This encodes CAITGTSVYEQYF.

V is TRBV18 and J is TRBJ2-7; tentatively, D is TRBD1 (5 bases). CDR1 is KGHSH and CDR2 is LQKENI in the germline V gene. Between the trimmed V and J ends, which lost 3 bases and 5 bases, there was a span of 17 bases. This CDR3 region has 15 residues. The CDR3 coding sequence is TGTGCCAGCTCACCCGCAGGGTTATCGGTCCACGAGCAGTACTTC. Protein sequence: CASSPAGLSVHEQYF.

This chain connects TRBV6-6 to TRBJ1-5; no clear D. This CDR3 region has 15 residues. Trimming cost V 6 bases and J 1 base, with 13 bases left between them. Looked up from germline, CDR1 is MNHNY and CDR2 is SVGAGI (reference sequence). The CDR3 sequence: CASSPSGLSNQPQHF. DNA for the CDR3: TGTGCCAGCAGCCCGAGCGGCTTGAGCAATCAGCCCCAGCATTTT.

This clone has just a few counts. V is TRBV27 and J is TRBJ1-5, with 7 bases matching TRBD1. There are 15 residues in the CDR3. Germline CDR1 is MNHEY and CDR2 is SMNVEV (reference sequence). The V segment lost 5 bases and the J segment 3 bases; nucleotides outside the gene matches: 7. CDR3 loop: CASSETTGPNQPQHF. CDR3 nucleotide sequence: TGTGCCAGCAGTGAAACGACAGGGCCCAATCAGCCCCAGCATTTT.

The gene calls are TRBV5-1 and TRBJ2-7, with 8 bases fitting TRBD2. Germline assignment: CDR1 SGHRS and CDR2 YFSETQ. The V and J ends lost 4 bases and 6 bases, in that order; junction bases with no gene match: 6. This CDR3 spans 13 amino acids. As DNA, the CDR3 is TGCGCCAGCAGCCCCCCCAGCGGGGGCGAGCAGTACTTC. Its protein product is CASSPPSGGEQYF. Based on the CDR3 plus reference TRBV5-1 and TRBJ2-7, the full variable domain is KAGVTQTPRYLIKTRGQQVTLSCSPISGHRSVSWYQQTPGQGLQFLFEYFSETQRNKGNFPGRFSGRQFSNSRSEMNVSTLELGDSALYLCASSPPSGGEQYFGPGTRLTVT.

The genes are TRBV7-2 and TRBJ2-7; D possibly corresponds to TRBD1 (6 bases). Trimming cost V 0 bases and J 0 bases, with 9 bases left between them. Germline-derived CDR1 and CDR2 are SGHTA and FQGNSA. This CDR3 is built from 15 residues. The CDR3 coding sequence is TGTGCCAGCAGCTTAGCTGGGACAACCTCCTACGAGCAGTACTTC. Translation gives CASSLAGTTSYEQYF.

This clone turned up a few times. The chain employs TRBV28 and TRBJ2-2; 10 nucleotides align to TRBD1. This CDR3 contains 13 residues. J lost 6 bases, V lost 9 bases, and 4 bases had no gene match. Per the germline V gene, CDR1 is MDHEN and CDR2 is SYDVKM. The CDR3 region is CASRTGGSGELFF. CDR3 sequence (DNA): TGTGCCAGTCGGACAGGGGGGTCCGGGGAGCTGTTTTTT.

The CDR3 spells CASSLAWADTRANVLTF. DNA for the CDR3: TGTGCCAGCAGCTTGGCTTGGGCGGACACGCGGGCCAACGTCCTGACTTTC. The chain combines TRBV5-5 with TRBJ2-6; weak D call: TRBD1 (5 bases). This CDR3 has 17 residues. Germline V gene data show CDR1 as SGHKS and CDR2 as YYEKEE (reference sequence). V gave up 0 bases and J gave up 5 bases, with 15 bases separating them. Looking up the rest from reference TRBV5-5 and TRBJ2-6 gives the full variable domain: DAGVTQSPTHLIKTRGQQVTLRCSPISGHKSVSWYQQVLGQGPQFIFQYYEKEERGRGNFPDRFSARQFPNYSSELNVNALLLGDSALYLCASSLAWADTRANVLTFGAGSRLTVL.

V and J are TRBV18 and TRBJ1-3, with D perhaps matching TRBD1 (6 bases). Germline V gene data show CDR1 as KGHSH and CDR2 as LQKENI. Trimming removed 0 bases at V and 0 bases at J, with 9 bases between. The CDR3 extends over 16 amino acids. The chain's CDR3 is CASSPPGHLSGNTIYF. The CDR3 DNA reads TGTGCCAGCTCACCACCGGGACACCTCTCTGGAAACACCATATATTTT.

The gene calls are TRBV7-9 and TRBJ1-4; D uncertain. V was pared by 6 bases and J by 0 bases, with 8 bases between. The CDR3 runs 14 residues. Germline V gene lookup returns CDR1 SEHNR and CDR2 FQNEAQ (reference sequence). The CDR3 DNA is TGTGCCAGCAGTTTACAGTCAACTAATGAAAAACTGTTTTTT. Translating gives CASSLQSTNEKLFF.

The chain links TRBV15 to TRBJ2-5, with TRBD2 matching 13 bases. The CDR3 is 15 residues long. V shed 5 bases, J shed 2 bases, and the junction held 2 bases outside the gene matches. Germline CDR1 and CDR2: LNHNV and YYDKDF (reference sequence). The CDR3 coding sequence is TGTGCCACCAGCGAACTAGCGGGAGGGCAAGAGACCCAGTACTTC. This gives the protein CATSELAGGQETQYF.

The chain carries TRBV9 and TRBJ1-1; D is ambiguous. Germline loops: CDR1 SGDLS, CDR2 YYNGEE. V was pared by 3 bases and J by 10 bases, with 25 bases between. CDR3 size: 16 residues. The CDR3 sequence: CASSASLLDGTARAFF. CDR3 in DNA: TGTGCCAGCAGCGCAAGCCTCCTAGACGGCACGGCGCGAGCTTTCTTT.

The chain uses TRBV28 and TRBJ1-6; possibly TRBD1 for D (5 bases). Germline assignment: CDR1 MDHEN and CDR2 SYDVKM. V was clipped by 6 bases and J by 9 bases, with 12 bases between them. The length of the CDR3 is 13 residues. CDR3 nucleotides: TGTGCCAGCAGCGGGGGGGATCCTTCACCCCTCCACTTT. It translates to CASSGGDPSPLHF.

The chain joins TRBV28 to TRBJ2-7; 13 positions match TRBD2. Looked up from germline, CDR1 is MDHEN and CDR2 is SYDVKM. The CDR3 runs to 14 residues. The trim removed 6 bases at V and 10 bases at J, leaving 9 bases unmatched. Written as DNA, the CDR3 is TGTGCCAGCAGGCGGACTAGCGGGAGCAGGGGACAGTACTTC. It translates to CASRRTSGSRGQYF.

The V call is TRBV6-4, the J call TRBJ2-1; 9 bases match TRBD2. This CDR3 has 16 amino acids. In germline, CDR1 is MRHNA, CDR2 SNTAGT. Unmatched junction bases numbered 10, after V lost 2 bases and J lost 8 bases. CDR3 sequence reads: CASSDQVGLAPHEQFF. CDR3 DNA sequence: TGTGCCAGCAGTGACCAGGTGGGACTAGCCCCCCATGAGCAGTTCTTC.

The rearrangement links TRBV19 to TRBJ1-3, with TRBD1 identical over 10 bases. Germline CDR1 reads LNHDA; CDR2 reads SQIVND (reference sequence). This CDR3 spans 13 amino acids. V lost 6 bases, J lost 8 bases, and 4 bases stayed unmatched. CDR3 bases: TGTGCCAGTAGCGACAGGGGGCTGGACACCATATATTTT. Residues: CASSDRGLDTIYF.

V usage is TRBV29-1 and J usage is TRBJ2-2, with 11 bases identical to TRBD1. CDR3 length: 14 amino acids. V lost 1 base to trimming and J lost 7 bases; unmatched junction nucleotides: 2. Germline CDR1 and CDR2: SQVTM and ANQGSEA. CDR3 residues: CSVEVGQGVGELFF. DNA of the CDR3: TGCAGCGTTGAAGTGGGACAGGGGGTCGGGGAGCTGTTTTTT.

The V call is TRBV28, the J call TRBJ2-3; 13 nucleotides agree with TRBD2. V was pared by 7 bases and J by 5 bases, with 6 bases of the junction left unmatched. Germline CDR1 reads MDHEN; CDR2 reads SYDVKM. The CDR3 length is 15 residues. CDR3 residues: CASNGLAGAGDTQYF. CDR3 DNA sequence: TGTGCCAGCAACGGACTAGCGGGAGCTGGAGATACGCAGTATTTT.

This chain uses TRBV18 with TRBJ1-5; possible D gene TRBD1, 5 bases. CDR1 and CDR2 from the germline V gene are KGHSH and LQKENI. The V end was cut by 6 bases, the J end by 2 bases, with 11 bases between. This CDR3 is built from 14 residues. The CDR3 DNA sequence: TGTGCCAGCTCCCGGACGGGGGGCAATCAGCCCCAGCATTTT. It encodes CASSRTGGNQPQHF. Together with reference TRBV18 and TRBJ1-5, the CDR3 gives the full variable domain: NAGVMQNPRHLVRRRGQEARLRCSPMKGHSHVYWYRQLPEEGLKFMVYLQKENIIDESGMPKERFSAEFPKEGPSILRIQQVVRGDSAAYFCASSRTGGNQPQHFGDGTRLSIL.